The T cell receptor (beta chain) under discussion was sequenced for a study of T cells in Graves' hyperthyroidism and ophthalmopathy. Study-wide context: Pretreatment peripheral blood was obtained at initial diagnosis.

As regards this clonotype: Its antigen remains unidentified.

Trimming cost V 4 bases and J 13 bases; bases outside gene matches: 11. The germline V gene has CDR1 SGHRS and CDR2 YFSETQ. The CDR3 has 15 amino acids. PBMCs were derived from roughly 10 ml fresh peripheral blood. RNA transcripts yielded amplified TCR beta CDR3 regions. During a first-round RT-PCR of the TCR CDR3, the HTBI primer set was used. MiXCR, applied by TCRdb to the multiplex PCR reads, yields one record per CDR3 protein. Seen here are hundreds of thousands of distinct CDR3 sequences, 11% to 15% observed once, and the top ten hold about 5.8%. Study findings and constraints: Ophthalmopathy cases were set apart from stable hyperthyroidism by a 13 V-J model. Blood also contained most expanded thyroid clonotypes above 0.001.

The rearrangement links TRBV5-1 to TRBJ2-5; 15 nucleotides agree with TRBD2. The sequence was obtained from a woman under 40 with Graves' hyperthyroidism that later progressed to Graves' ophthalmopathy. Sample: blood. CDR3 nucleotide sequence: TGCGCCAGCAGCGGCGGGACTAGCGGGAGGTCGCCACCGTACTTC. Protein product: CASSGGTSGRSPPYF.